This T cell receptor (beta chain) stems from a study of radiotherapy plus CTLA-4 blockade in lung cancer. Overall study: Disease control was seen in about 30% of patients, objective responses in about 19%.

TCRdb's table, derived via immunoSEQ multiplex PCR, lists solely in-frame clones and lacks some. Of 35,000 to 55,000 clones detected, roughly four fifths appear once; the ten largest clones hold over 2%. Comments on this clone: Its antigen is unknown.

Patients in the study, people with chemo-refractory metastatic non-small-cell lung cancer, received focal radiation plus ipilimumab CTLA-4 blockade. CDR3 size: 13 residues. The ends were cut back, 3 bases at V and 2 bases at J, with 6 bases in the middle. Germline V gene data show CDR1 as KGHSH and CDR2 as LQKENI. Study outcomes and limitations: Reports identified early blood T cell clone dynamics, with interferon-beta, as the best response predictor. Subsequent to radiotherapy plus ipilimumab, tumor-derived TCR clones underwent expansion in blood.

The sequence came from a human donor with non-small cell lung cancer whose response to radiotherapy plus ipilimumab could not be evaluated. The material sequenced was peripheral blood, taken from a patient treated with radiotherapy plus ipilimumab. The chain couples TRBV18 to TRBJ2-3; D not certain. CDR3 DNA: TGTGCCAGCTCACCTAGTACCACAGATACGCAGTATTTT. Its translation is CASSPSTTDTQYF.